The 13 T cell receptor beta chains below all came from one sample that was sequenced in a study of T cell responses to AZD1222 COVID-19 vaccine listed by TCRdb under 2021. Library creation used the immunoSEQ multiplex PCR assay. The table comes from immuneACCESS by way of TCRdb, which keeps in-frame sequences with V and J called. Part of the clones is missing from these tables; in studies checked, under half for an unresolved V gene and the rest for unknown reasons. The sample table shows 65,000 to 85,000 clones, and around nine tenths are seen once. The top ten constitute 5.2% of the sample. The time point label here, explained by the study, means: baseline before first vaccination. Sequencing was performed on peripheral blood, taken on day 0 of AZD1222 vaccination. These receptors were collected from an adult in good health.

The rearrangement joins TRBV28 to TRBJ2-7; 9 nucleotides agree with TRBD1. Trimming removed 5 bases from V and 5 bases from J; junction bases left unmatched: 10. The CDR3 is made up of 15 amino acids. Germline assignment: CDR1 MDHEN and CDR2 SYDVKM. The CDR3 region has the DNA TGTGCCAGCAGTCCCTCGGACAGGGGATTCCACGAGCAGTACTTC. Residues: CASSPSDRGFHEQYF.

The chain combines TRBV25-1 with TRBJ1-3; D is perhaps TRBD1 (6 bases). V lost 7 bases and J 4 bases, leaving 17 bases between the germline ends. CDR1 and CDR2 (germline): MGHDK, SYGVNS. The CDR3 consists of 15 residues. The CDR3 bases are TGTGCCAGCACTCCGCCCGGGGGGCCCGGAAACACCATATATTTT. Translation gives CASTPPGGPGNTIYF. The whole variable domain, remainder taken from reference TRBV25-1 and TRBJ1-3, is EADIYQTPRYLVIGTGKKITLECSQTMGHDKMYWYQQDPGMELHLIHYSYGVNSTEKGDLSSESTVSRIRTEHFPLTLESARPSHTSQYLCASTPPGGPGNTIYFGEGSWLTVV.

The V and J genes are TRBV30 and TRBJ1-1; tentative D call: TRBD1 (6 bases). CDR1 and CDR2 (germline): GTSNPN, SVGIG (reference sequence). This CDR3 is built from 13 residues. The ends were cut back, 4 bases at V and 4 bases at J, with 13 bases in the middle. This chain's CDR3 is CAWTRGGGTEAFF. CDR3 bases: TGTGCCTGGACCAGAGGGGGGGGCACTGAAGCTTTCTTT. The full variable domain, completed using reference TRBV30 and TRBJ1-1, is SQTIHQWPATLVQPVGSPLSLECTVEGTSNPNLYWYRQAAGRGLQLLFYSVGIGQISSEVPQNLSASRPQDRQFILSSKKLLLSDSGFYLCAWTRGGGTEAFFGQGTRLTVV.

This clone showed up just once. The chain uses TRBV28 and TRBJ1-2, with a weak D call TRBD1 (6 bases). In germline, CDR1 is MDHEN, CDR2 SYDVKM. The CDR3 contains 15 residues. The V and J ends lost 6 bases and 2 bases respectively, with 16 bases between them. CDR3 sequence reads: CASSPAGRGNYGYTF. The CDR3 coding sequence is TGTGCCAGCAGCCCCGCGGGCAGGGGAAACTATGGCTACACCTTC.

The chain couples TRBV19 to TRBJ1-2; 8 bases fit TRBD1. With 7 bases clipped from V and 8 bases from J, the junction kept 12 bases outside the gene matches. In germline, CDR1 is LNHDA, CDR2 SQIVND (reference sequence). This CDR3 comprises 14 residues. The CDR3 sequence is CASNRDRFGGGYTF. In DNA, the CDR3 is TGTGCCAGTAATAGGGACAGGTTTGGAGGAGGCTACACCTTC.

CDR3 protein: CATSDSDRGRGEKLFF. DNA for the CDR3: TGTGCCACCAGTGATAGCGACAGGGGGCGAGGCGAAAAACTGTTTTTT. V is TRBV24-1 and J is TRBJ1-4, with 10 bases aligning to TRBD1. CDR1 and CDR2 (germline): KGHDR, SFDVKD. The CDR3 has 16 amino acids. Unmatched junction bases numbered 8, after V lost 3 bases and J lost 8 bases.

The chain has TRBV7-2 and TRBJ2-5; no clear D gene. CDR1 is SGHTA, CDR2 FQGNSA, per germline. The V end was cut by 0 bases, the J end by 2 bases, with 10 bases between. This CDR3 has 15 amino acids. CDR3 region: CASSLARLRQETQYF. Here the CDR3 DNA reads TGTGCCAGCAGCTTAGCCCGGTTGAGGCAAGAGACCCAGTACTTC.

The V call is TRBV24-1, the J call TRBJ1-2; TRBD1 agrees at 7 bases. The J segment lost 8 bases and the V segment lost 2 bases, leaving 7 bases of the junction unmatched. Germline CDR1 is KGHDR and CDR2 is SFDVKD. This CDR3 is 14 amino acids long. The CDR3 loop is CATSDSVQGHGYTF. CDR3 sequence (DNA): TGTGCCACCAGTGATTCCGTACAGGGGCACGGCTACACCTTC.

This clone has a handful of counts. The chain couples TRBV5-4 to TRBJ2-2; D not resolved. The CDR3 has 10 amino acids. Germline V gene sequence: CDR1 SGHNT, CDR2 YYREEE (reference sequence). Trimming cost V 7 bases and J 4 bases, with 2 bases left between them. CDR3 DNA sequence: TGTGCCAGCGGCACCGGGGAGCTGTTTTTT. It yields the protein CASGTGELFF.

The genes are TRBV12-3 or TRBV12-4 and TRBJ1-2; D is unresolved. V lost 5 bases and J lost 2, with 9 bases in between. The CDR3 runs to 13 residues. CDR3 sequence reads: CASSPQRNYGYTF. The CDR3 DNA is TGTGCCAGCAGTCCTCAGAGAAACTATGGCTACACCTTC.

This clone was detected once. The chain recombines TRBV5-1 with TRBJ2-5; TRBD1 aligns across 7 bases. J was trimmed by 3 bases and V by 0 bases; bases with no gene match: 5. Looked up from germline, CDR1 is SGHRS and CDR2 is YFSETQ. CDR3 length: 15 residues. CDR3 bases: TGCGCCAGCAGCTTGGGATTAGGGGGCAAAGAGACCCAGTACTTC. This sequence encodes CASSLGLGGKETQYF.

A single count supports this clone. The chain couples TRBV7-9 to TRBJ2-1; D might be TRBD1 (5 bases). Deletions cut 1 base from V and 0 bases from J, with 10 bases between. The germline V gene has CDR1 SEHNR and CDR2 FQNEAQ (reference sequence). CDR3 length equals 16 residues. The CDR3 is CASSLEDTGSYNEQFF. CDR3 sequence (DNA): TGTGCCAGCAGCTTAGAGGACACTGGCTCCTACAATGAGCAGTTCTTC.

V is TRBV7-9 and J is TRBJ2-7; no definite D call. CDR1 and CDR2 (germline): SEHNR, FQNEAQ (reference sequence). Trimming removed 5 bases from V and 0 bases from J, with 8 bases in between. The CDR3 runs to 13 residues. CDR3 nucleotides: TGTGCCAGCAGCGCTAAATCCTCCTACGAGCAGTACTTC. Translated: CASSAKSSYEQYF.